Sequencing of this T cell receptor (beta chain) was carried out in a study of shared clonotypes between healthy human individuals. Findings of the study overall: In contrast to clonotypes shared by all four donors, non-shared clonotypes had lower generation probabilities.

The germline CDR1 and CDR2 sequences are MDHEN and SYDVKM. The CDR3 has 14 residues. The V end lost 3 bases, the J end lost 2 bases, and 10 bases lay between the germline ends. In the naive CD8 group, cells lacked CD45RO and were positively selected for CCR7, so terminally differentiated effector memory CD45RA+ cells were left out. Concerning this clone itself: The antigen remains unidentified.

Original methodology: Filtering differed, since immunoSEQ gave only junction sequences and no quality scores. Repertoires were generated with immunoSEQ multiplex PCR, while TCRdb's copy carries only in-frame clones and drops some. For V, J and clone size, that table is used; D and trimming come from the DNA. The sample lists around 1.9 million clones; roughly 95% were seen once. Specimen: naive CD8+ T cells from PBMCs. The chain couples TRBV28 to TRBJ1-2; possibly TRBD1 for D (5 bases). The sequence came from a man between 18 and 35 years old in good health. Some clones in this sample may be carry-over from other donors' samples. The DNA of the CDR3 is TGTGCCAGCAGTTTCAGGGTAGGGAACTATGGCTACACCTTC. The encoded protein is CASSFRVGNYGYTF.